A selection of T cell receptor beta chains follows, all from one sample in a study of T cell repertoires in cytomegalovirus infection. TCRdb itself ran the reads through MiXCR, one entry per CDR3 protein. The sample lists approximately 70,000 distinct CDR3 sequences; over 3.5% were seen once. Material: PBMCs. Receptor source: a human donor in good health (CMV status not recorded). Some clones in this sample may be carry-over from other donors' samples. The CDR3 runs from the conserved cysteine through the conserved F or W. The D gene is left open where the match is weak. Clone size is not always given. Where it is, it says once, few, many or a class for expanded clones.

d_call	clone_size	v_call	j_call	cdr3_nt	cdr3_aa
TRBD1	large	TRBV28	TRBJ2-3	TGTGCCAGCAGTTCCCTTGACAGGGGCGATACGCAGTATTTT	CASSSLDRGDTQYF
-	-	TRBV19	TRBJ2-2	TGTGCCACCACCCCAGGGGTGCTCACCGGGGAGCTGTTTTTT	CATTPGVLTGELFF
TRBD2	many	TRBV11-2	TRBJ2-1	TGTGCCAGCAGTCATAGCGGGGGTAGTCCCAACAATGAGCAGTTCTTC	CASSHSGGSPNNEQFF
-	many	TRBV7-2	TRBJ2-5	TGTGCCAGCAGCCCCGAGGAGACGGGGTGGGGTGGAGAGACCCAGTACTTC	CASSPEETGWGGETQYF
-	many	TRBV4-1	TRBJ1-1	TGCGCCAGCAGCCATTCCGGCGATACTGAAGCTTTCTTT	CASSHSGDTEAFF
-	many	TRBV20-1	TRBJ2-7	TGCAGTGCGGGGCCTTCCGGGACCGCCTACGAGCAGTACTTC	CSAGPSGTAYEQYF
-	few	TRBV7-2	TRBJ1-5	TGTGCCAGCAGCTTAAGACTCAGCTATCCTCCGTGGCCCCAGCATTTT	CASSLRLSYPPWPQHF
-	many	TRBV20-1	TRBJ2-1	TGCAGTGCTAGAGTTGGACCTGTTGAGCAGTTCTTC	CSARVGPVEQFF
-	many	TRBV7-2	TRBJ2-7	TGTGCCAGCAGCCCACTTGAGGGACTGAGTTCCGTAGAGCAGTACTTC	CASSPLEGLSSVEQYF
TRBD1	-	TRBV6-1	TRBJ1-6	TGTGCCAGCAGGGGGGACAGGGTTTCACCCCTCCACTTT	CASRGDRVSPLHF
-	many	TRBV20-1	TRBJ2-1	TGCAGTCCCCTAGGGCTTGAGCAGTTCTTC	CSPLGLEQFF
-	many	TRBV6-6	TRBJ1-1	TGTGCCAGCAGCCAACATAAGAACACTGAAGCTTTCTTT	CASSQHKNTEAFF
TRBD2	many	TRBV2	TRBJ2-1	TGTGCCAGCAGAGAAGTAGCGGGAGGGCCTTCGAATGAGCAGTTCTTC	CASREVAGGPSNEQFF
-	many	TRBV14	TRBJ1-6	TGTGCCAGCAGCCTCGGAACGGACAGTCAAATACCTTCACCCCTCCACTTT	CASSLGTDSQIPSPLHF
TRBD2	many	TRBV7-2	TRBJ2-1	TGTGCCAGCAGCAGATATAGCGGGAGGTACAATGAGCAGTTCTTC	CASSRYSGRYNEQFF
-	many	TRBV7-8	TRBJ2-7	TGTGCCAGCAGCCCCCGTGGTTCTGGGTACGAGCAGTACTTC	CASSPRGSGYEQYF
-	many	TRBV12-3/TRBV12-4	TRBJ1-1	TGTGCCAGCAGTTCCGGGCCGGCCACTGAAGCTTTCTTT	CASSSGPATEAFF
TRBD1	many	TRBV6-1	TRBJ2-5	TGTGCCAGCAGCACCGGACAGGATTTCTTACAAGAGACCCAGTACTTC	CASSTGQDFLQETQYF
-	many	TRBV7-2	TRBJ2-3	TGTGCCAGCAGCTTAGGGAGCCAGATTAGCACAGATACGCAGTATTTT	CASSLGSQISTDTQYF
-	many	TRBV12-3/TRBV12-4	TRBJ2-7	TGTGCCAGCAGCCGTACTCCACTCCCTTACGAGCAGTACTTC	CASSRTPLPYEQYF
-	many	TRBV7-2	TRBJ2-1	TGTGCCAGCAGCCCCCATCGTATCGCCTCCTACAATGAGCAGTTCTTC	CASSPHRIASYNEQFF
-	many	TRBV3-1	TRBJ2-1	TGTGCCAGCAGCCAAGAAGCAGGGGGAGGACGCAATGAGCAGTTCTTC	CASSQEAGGGRNEQFF
-	many	TRBV7-2	TRBJ1-1	TGTGCCAGCAGCTTTTTCGGATTGAACACTGAAGCTTTCTTT	CASSFFGLNTEAFF
-	many	TRBV28	TRBJ1-2	TGTGCCAGCAGTTCCGCGTCGGGGGGGAGTTTCTATGGCTACACCTTC	CASSSASGGSFYGYTF
TRBD1	many	TRBV19	TRBJ1-2	TGTGCCAGTAGTATAGCAGAGGGGGCGTTTCTCTATGGCTACACCTTC	CASSIAEGAFLYGYTF
TRBD1	many	TRBV5-8	TRBJ2-3	TGCGCCAGCACCAAATCTCGACAGGGAAGCACAGATACGCAGTATTTT	CASTKSRQGSTDTQYF
-	few	TRBV6-8	TRBJ2-2	TGTGCCAGCAGTCTGGCGGAGTACACCGGGGAGCTGTTTTTT	CASSLAEYTGELFF
-	many	TRBV7-2	TRBJ1-2	TGTGCCAGCAGTCAGAACAACTATGGCTACACCTTC	CASSQNNYGYTF
-	many	TRBV11-3	TRBJ2-1	TGTGCCAGCAGCCGAAGGCCTAGCGACCCCAATGAGCAGTTCTTC	CASSRRPSDPNEQFF
-	many	TRBV7-3	TRBJ2-1	TGTGCCAGCAGCTTAAAGGGGACTTCCCAATACAATGAGCAGTTCTTC	CASSLKGTSQYNEQFF
TRBD1	few	TRBV7-2	TRBJ1-2	TGTGCCAGCAGACGGGACAGGGGAGATTATGGCTACACCTTC	CASRRDRGDYGYTF
-	many	TRBV7-2	TRBJ1-1	TGTGCCAGCAGCTCACAACCCTCTAACACTGAAGCTTTCTTT	CASSSQPSNTEAFF
-	many	TRBV19	TRBJ2-7	TGTGCCAGTAGTATATGGGCGGGCATCGCCTACGAGCAGTACTTC	CASSIWAGIAYEQYF
-	many	TRBV4-3	TRBJ2-1	TGCGCCAGCAGCCAAGATCCCCTCGGGAGCAATGAGCAGTTCTTC	CASSQDPLGSNEQFF
-	many	TRBV7-2	TRBJ2-3	TGTGCCAGCAGCGAGTTCGCGGGAGATACGCAGTATTTT	CASSEFAGDTQYF